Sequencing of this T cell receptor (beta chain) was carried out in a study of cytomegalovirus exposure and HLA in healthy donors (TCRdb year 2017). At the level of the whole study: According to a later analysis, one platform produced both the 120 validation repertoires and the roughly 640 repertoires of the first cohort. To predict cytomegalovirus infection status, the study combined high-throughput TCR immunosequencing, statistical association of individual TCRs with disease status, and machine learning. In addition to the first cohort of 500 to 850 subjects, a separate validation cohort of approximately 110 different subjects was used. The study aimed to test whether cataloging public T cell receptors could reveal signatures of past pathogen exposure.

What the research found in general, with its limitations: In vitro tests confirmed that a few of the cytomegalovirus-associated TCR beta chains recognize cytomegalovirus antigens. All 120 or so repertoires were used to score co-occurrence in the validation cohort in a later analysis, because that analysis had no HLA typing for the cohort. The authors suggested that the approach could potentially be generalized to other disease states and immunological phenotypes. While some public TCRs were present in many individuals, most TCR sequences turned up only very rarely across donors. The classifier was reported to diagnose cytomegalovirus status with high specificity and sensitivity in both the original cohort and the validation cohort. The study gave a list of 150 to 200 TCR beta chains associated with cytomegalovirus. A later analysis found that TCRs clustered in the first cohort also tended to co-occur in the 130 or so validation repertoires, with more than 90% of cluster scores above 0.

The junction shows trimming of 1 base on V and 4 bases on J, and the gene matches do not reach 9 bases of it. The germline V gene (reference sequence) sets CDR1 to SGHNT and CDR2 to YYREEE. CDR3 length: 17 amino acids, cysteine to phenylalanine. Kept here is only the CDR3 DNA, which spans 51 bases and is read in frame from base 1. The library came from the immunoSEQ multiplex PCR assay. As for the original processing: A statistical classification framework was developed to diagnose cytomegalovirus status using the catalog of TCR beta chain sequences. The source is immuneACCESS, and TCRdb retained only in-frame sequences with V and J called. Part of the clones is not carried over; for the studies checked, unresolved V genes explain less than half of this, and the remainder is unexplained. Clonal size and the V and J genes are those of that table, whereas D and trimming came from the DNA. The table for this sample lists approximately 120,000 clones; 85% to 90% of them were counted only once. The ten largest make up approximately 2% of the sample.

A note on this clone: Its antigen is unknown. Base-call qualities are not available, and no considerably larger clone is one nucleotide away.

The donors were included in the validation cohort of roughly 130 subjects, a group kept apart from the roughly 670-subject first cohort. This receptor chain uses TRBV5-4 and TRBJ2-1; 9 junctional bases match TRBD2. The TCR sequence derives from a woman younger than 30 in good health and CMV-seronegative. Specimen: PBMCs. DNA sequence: TGTGCCAGCAGCTTGCCCGCGGGGGGGAGAAATTACAATGAGCAGTTCTTC. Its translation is CASSLPAGGRNYNEQFF.